The 28 T cell receptor beta chains in this list originate from one sample, sequenced in a study of shared clonotypes between healthy human individuals (dated by TCRdb to between 2020 and 2021). CD8 naive samples were obtained by positive selection for CCR7 among CD45RO-negative cells, yielding a CD45RA+CCR7+ population from which TemRA cells were excluded. The library was made by the immunoSEQ multiplex PCR assay. Here the immuneACCESS table is served through TCRdb, limited to in-frame sequences with V and J called. Missing clones are a known gap in these copies; in checked studies unresolved V genes cover under half, and the rest lacks a known reason. The sample table contains about 650,000 clones; only one count was recorded for 95% of them. Jointly, the top ten make up about 0.11% of the sample. Sequencing used naive CD8+ T cells sorted from blood. The cell subset or site label corresponds to: CD45RA+CCR7+. Receptors originate from a woman in her thirties in good health.

CDR3 sequence reads: CASSEAGPNTEAFF. CDR3 DNA: TGCGCCAGCAGTGAGGCAGGGCCGAACACTGAAGCTTTCTTT. The chain recombines TRBV10-2 with TRBJ1-1; a weak D match, TRBD1 (5 bases). CDR1 is WSHSY and CDR2 is SAAADI in the germline V gene. The length of the CDR3 is 14 residues. Trimming pared 2 bases from V and 1 base from J, leaving 8 bases between.

This chain joins TRBV7-9 and TRBJ1-1; D is possibly TRBD1 (6 bases). The CDR3 sequence is 13 residues long. Trimming removed 5 bases from V and 4 bases from J, with 11 bases in between. Germline V gene lookup returns CDR1 SEHNR and CDR2 FQNEAQ (reference sequence). The CDR3 spells CASSPQGPTEAFF. In nucleotides, the CDR3 is TGTGCCAGCAGCCCCCAGGGGCCCACTGAAGCTTTCTTT.

Comments on this clone: Other DNA sequences of this sample code for an identical CDR3. The V call is TRBV28, the J call TRBJ2-7, with D uncertain. Trimming took 2 bases from V and 7 from J, leaving 12 bases between them. CDR3 length: 13 amino acids. Germline V gene lookup returns CDR1 MDHEN and CDR2 SYDVKM. CDR3 DNA: TGTGCCAGCAGTTTACTGGGCGTCGGGGAGCAGTACTTC. It specifies CASSLLGVGEQYF. Supplemented by reference TRBV28 and TRBJ2-7, the full variable domain reads DVKVTQSSRYLVKRTGEKVFLECVQDMDHENMFWYRQDPGLGLRLIYFSYDVKMKEKGDIPEGYSVSREKKERFSLILESASTNQTSMYLCASSLLGVGEQYFGPGTRLTVT.

This rearrangement joins TRBV27 to TRBJ2-1; 10 bases agree with TRBD2. The V segment lost 3 bases and the J segment 5 bases; nucleotides outside the gene matches: 4. CDR3 length equals 15 residues. CDR1 is MNHEY and CDR2 is SMNVEV in the germline V gene (reference sequence). CDR3 in DNA: TGTGCCAGCAGTTTTGAGCGGGGGGGAGACAATGAGCAGTTCTTC. Its protein product is CASSFERGGDNEQFF.

This rearrangement joins TRBV29-1 to TRBJ1-4, with 7 bases that match TRBD1. The CDR3 is made up of 11 amino acids. The germline gives CDR1 SQVTM, CDR2 ANQGSEA. V trimming: 6 bases; J trimming: 8 bases; junction bases outside the gene matches: 3. CDR3 DNA: TGCAGCGTAAAGACAGGGGAAAAACTGTTTTTT. Protein product: CSVKTGEKLFF.

Only one count was recorded for this clone. The rearrangement links TRBV7-3 to TRBJ2-6; tentatively, D is TRBD2 (6 bases). V lost 5 bases and J 3 bases, leaving 11 bases between the germline ends. The germline gives CDR1 SGHTA, CDR2 FQGTGA. The CDR3 is 15 residues long. In DNA form, the CDR3 reads TGTGCCAGCAGCCGAGGCGGGGATGGGGCCAACGTCCTGACTTTC. It yields the protein CASSRGGDGANVLTF.

A note on this clone: Additional DNA sequences in this sample encode the identical CDR3. The chain employs TRBV6-5 and TRBJ2-1; possibly TRBD1 or TRBD2 for D (5 bases each). Looked up from germline, CDR1 is MNHEY and CDR2 is SVGAGI. Trimming stripped 3 bases from V and 4 bases from J, with 7 bases between. This CDR3 is 13 amino acids long. Here the CDR3 reads CASSYGGYNEQFF. As DNA, the CDR3 is TGTGCCAGCAGTTATGGGGGTTACAATGAGCAGTTCTTC.

The chain couples TRBV30 to TRBJ2-3; 8 bases fit TRBD2. Germline V gene lookup returns CDR1 GTSNPN and CDR2 SVGIG (reference sequence). This CDR3 spans 16 amino acids. V gave up 0 bases and J gave up 1 base; unmatched junction bases: 6. The CDR3 sequence is CAWSVGAGAGTDTQYF. Written as DNA, the CDR3 is TGTGCCTGGAGTGTAGGAGCGGGAGCCGGCACAGATACGCAGTATTTT.

V is TRBV13 and J is TRBJ2-1; tentatively, D is TRBD1 (6 bases). The ends were cut back, 4 bases at V and 2 bases at J, with 9 bases in the middle. Germline V lookup: CDR1 PRHDT, CDR2 FYEKMQ (reference sequence). The CDR3 runs to 14 residues. CDR3 coding DNA: TGTGCCAGCAGCTCCCGGGACACCTACAATGAGCAGTTCTTC. This translates into CASSSRDTYNEQFF.

The chain links TRBV4-1 to TRBJ2-7; 11 bases are a match to TRBD2. The CDR3 length is 16 residues. Germline CDR1 reads MGHRA; CDR2 reads YSYEKL. V lost 4 bases, J lost 5 bases, and 10 bases stayed unmatched. The CDR3 sequence is CASSRRASGRSDEQYF. CDR3 nucleotides: TGCGCCAGCAGCCGGAGGGCTAGCGGGAGGTCCGACGAGCAGTACTTC.

The V and J genes are TRBV7-9 and TRBJ2-3; D not certain. This CDR3 is built from 12 residues. Germline V gives CDR1 SEHNR, CDR2 FQNEAQ (reference sequence). V was trimmed by 2 bases and J by 6 bases, leaving 6 bases between them. The CDR3 region is CASSLLFDTQYF. CDR3 sequence (DNA): TGTGCCAGCAGCTTATTGTTTGATACGCAGTATTTT.

This rearrangement joins TRBV7-9 to TRBJ1-1, with unresolved D. This CDR3 is built from 15 residues. The germline V gene encodes CDR1 SEHNR and CDR2 FQNEAQ (reference sequence). Trimming pared 1 base from V and 4 bases from J, leaving 13 bases between. The CDR3 loop is CASSLGAVGVTEAFF. The CDR3 DNA is TGTGCCAGCAGCTTAGGGGCGGTTGGGGTCACTGAAGCTTTCTTT.

The rearrangement uses TRBV2 and TRBJ1-2, with 7 bases that match TRBD1. The CDR3 has 15 residues. Germline V CDR1 and CDR2: SNHLY, FYNNEI. The ends lost 6 bases at V and 3 bases at J; junction bases unmatched: 10. Here the CDR3 reads CASRGGTATHYGYTF. In nucleotides, the CDR3 is TGTGCCAGCAGGGGTGGGACAGCTACCCACTATGGCTACACCTTC.

The chain combines TRBV11-2 with TRBJ2-5, with D unresolved. Between the trimmed V and J ends, which lost 1 base and 0 bases, there was a span of 6 bases. CDR1 and CDR2 from the germline V gene are SGHAT and FQNNGV. The length of the CDR3 is 14 residues. CDR3 region: CASSLVTDQETQYF. The CDR3 nucleotides read TGTGCCAGCAGCTTAGTTACAGACCAAGAGACCCAGTACTTC.

This clone was observed a single time. The V gene is TRBV7-9, the J gene TRBJ2-1; no clear D gene. The CDR3 is made up of 15 amino acids. Germline CDR1 is SEHNR and CDR2 is FQNEAQ (reference sequence). Trimming stripped 3 bases from V and 6 bases from J, with 15 bases between. CDR3 coding DNA: TGTGCCAGCAGCTTGCTGAAGAATAAGATCAATGAGCAGTTCTTC. This sequence encodes CASSLLKNKINEQFF.

V usage is TRBV9 and J usage is TRBJ1-3; D gene ambiguous. The CDR3 runs to 16 residues. The V and J ends lost 4 bases and 0 bases respectively, with 14 bases between them. Germline CDR1 and CDR2: SGDLS and YYNGEE. In nucleotides, the CDR3 is TGTGCCAGCAGCCCCCCCACTGGCTTCTCTGGAAACACCATATATTTT. Its translation: CASSPPTGFSGNTIYF.

The chain employs TRBV20-1 and TRBJ2-7; D call uncertain. The CDR3 length is 10 residues. V lost 4 bases to trimming and J lost 5 bases, with 6 bases between them. CDR1 is DFQATT and CDR2 is SNEGSKA in the germline V gene (reference sequence). The CDR3 coding sequence is TGCAGTGCTACCCTCCACGAGCAGTACTTC. Protein sequence: CSATLHEQYF.

Turning to this clone: The sample carries other DNA sequences with the same CDR3. The chain's CDR3 is CASSSLGGYTF. CDR3 nucleotide sequence: TGTGCCAGCAGTTCCTTGGGGGGCTACACCTTC. This sequence joins TRBV28 and TRBJ1-2; D remains unclear. The CDR3 is 11 amino acids. Trimming took 4 bases from V and 8 from J, leaving 8 bases between them. Germline CDR1 MDHEN, CDR2 SYDVKM.

This rearrangement joins TRBV5-6 to TRBJ2-5, with 8 bases aligning to TRBD1. The CDR3 length is 14 residues. Germline lookup yields CDR1 SGHDT and CDR2 YYEEEE. The V gene end was trimmed by 5 bases and the J gene end by 3 bases; junction bases not matched to a gene: 6. The CDR3 region is CASRRTGREETQYF. CDR3 nucleotides: TGTGCCAGCAGGAGGACAGGGCGTGAAGAGACCCAGTACTTC.

The chain links TRBV5-6 to TRBJ1-6, with D unclear. Trimming pared 3 bases from V and 3 bases from J, leaving 7 bases between. CDR3 length: 14 residues. The V gene's germline CDR1 is SGHDT and CDR2 YYEEEE. CDR3 residues: CASSWSDYNSPLHF. CDR3 sequence (DNA): TGTGCCAGCAGCTGGTCGGACTATAATTCACCCCTCCACTTT.

The genes are TRBV4-1 and TRBJ2-3; D call uncertain. V was shortened by 2 bases and J by 3 bases, with 9 bases between the two germline ends. This CDR3 is built from 14 residues. The germline gives CDR1 MGHRA, CDR2 YSYEKL. CDR3 nucleotide sequence: TGCGCCAGCAGCCAATACCTAGGAACAGATACGCAGTATTTT. Encoded protein: CASSQYLGTDTQYF.

This chain links TRBV27 with TRBJ2-7; perhaps D is TRBD1 or TRBD2 (5 bases each). The CDR3 has 15 residues. V lost 2 bases and J 1 base, leaving 12 bases between the germline ends. Germline values: CDR1 MNHEY, CDR2 SMNVEV (reference sequence). The CDR3 loop reads CASSLLGTASYEQYF. CDR3 nucleotide sequence: TGTGCCAGCAGTTTACTAGGGACCGCTTCCTACGAGCAGTACTTC.

V usage is TRBV4-1 and J usage is TRBJ2-1; D not resolved. V lost 1 base, J lost 2 bases, and 9 bases lay in between. There are 15 residues in the CDR3. Per the germline V gene, CDR1 is MGHRA and CDR2 is YSYEKL. The CDR3 DNA reads as TGCGCCAGCAGCCAAGGCCACGTAACCTACAATGAGCAGTTCTTC. The encoded protein is CASSQGHVTYNEQFF.

The rearrangement uses TRBV11-2 and TRBJ2-3; 7 bases map to TRBD2. This CDR3 region has 17 residues. Trimming at V came to 1 base and at J to 3 bases, leaving 10 bases not matched to a gene. CDR1 and CDR2 (germline): SGHAT, FQNNGV. The CDR3, as DNA: TGTGCCAGCAGCTTAGCGATAGCGGGCCGAGGTACAGATACGCAGTATTTT. This gives the protein CASSLAIAGRGTDTQYF.

This sequence joins TRBV10-3 and TRBJ2-3; no clear D gene. Per germline, CDR1 ENHRY and CDR2 SYGVKD. V lost 2 bases and J 6 bases, leaving 21 bases between the germline ends. The CDR3 runs 17 residues. The CDR3 protein is CAISEPSGPPGVDTQYF. CDR3 nucleotides: TGTGCCATCAGTGAGCCCTCCGGCCCCCCGGGCGTCGATACGCAGTATTTT.

The chain is built from TRBV4-2 and TRBJ1-6; 7 nucleotides match TRBD1. J lost 5 bases, V lost 0 bases, and 7 bases had no gene match. CDR3 length: 17 residues. Germline lookup yields CDR1 LGHNA and CDR2 YNFKEQ. CDR3 protein: CASSQEGQGVNNSPLHF. The CDR3 DNA follows: TGTGCCAGCAGCCAAGAAGGGCAGGGGGTCAATAATTCACCCCTCCACTTT.

CDR3 protein: CASSLGLAGFGANYEQYF. The CDR3, as DNA: TGTGCCAGCAGCTTAGGGCTAGCGGGCTTCGGAGCTAATTACGAGCAGTACTTC. J is TRBJ2-7 and V is TRBV13, with 8 nucleotides matching TRBD2. In germline, CDR1 is PRHDT, CDR2 FYEKMQ (reference sequence). J was trimmed by 4 bases and V by 0 bases; bases with no gene match: 14. The CDR3 runs to 18 residues.

The V call is TRBV27, the J call TRBJ2-3; no clear D. Germline loops: CDR1 MNHEY, CDR2 SMNVEV (reference sequence). Trimming shortened V by 1 base and J by 5 bases, and 7 bases separated the two germline ends. This CDR3 comprises 13 residues. CDR3 coding DNA: TGTGCCAGCAGTTTATATGTGGTAGATACGCAGTATTTT. Its translation is CASSLYVVDTQYF.